The 12 T cell receptor beta chains listed next were all sequenced from one sample in a study of a mutant IDH1 vaccine in newly diagnosed glioma. Profiling relied on immunoSEQ multiplex PCR, and the TCRdb table lists in-frame clones only, not all of them. The sample holds around 30,000 clones; 65% to 85% are singletons and the top ten take 7.5% to 9.5%. No antigen has been identified for these receptors. The time point here: week 23, last vaccination. Each dose delivered 300 ug of mutant IDH1 20-mer peptide subcutaneously with imiquimod. The sample in question was PBMCs, obtained from a glioma patient whose treatment included an IDH1 peptide vaccine. Source of these receptors: a woman aged 18 to 35 with glioma.

The chain is built from TRBV7-2 and TRBJ2-5; perhaps TRBD2 as D (6 bases). Trimming took off 1 base at V and 2 bases at J, with 11 bases between the two ends. Germline assignment: CDR1 SGHTA and CDR2 FQGNSA. The CDR3 extends over 15 amino acids. For the CDR3, the DNA is TGTGCCAGCAGCTTAGACGGGAGTAAACAAGAGACCCAGTACTTC. Its translation: CASSLDGSKQETQYF.

Here the CDR3 reads CASGPVLAYNEQFF. In DNA form, the CDR3 reads TGTGCCAGCGGTCCGGTACTAGCATACAATGAGCAGTTCTTC. The rearrangement links TRBV6-5 to TRBJ2-1, with D perhaps TRBD2 (6 bases). Germline loops: CDR1 MNHEY, CDR2 SVGAGI. The germline V and J ends were trimmed by 8 bases and 4 bases, with 15 bases remaining between them. The CDR3 is 14 residues long.

The DNA of the CDR3 is TGCGCCAGCAGCCAACCCTCGGGCAACACCGGGGAGCTGTTTTTT. It codes for CASSQPSGNTGELFF. This chain links TRBV4-1 with TRBJ2-2; D is uncertain. CDR3 size: 15 residues. Germline V gene sequence: CDR1 MGHRA, CDR2 YSYEKL. Trimming took 2 bases from V and 2 from J, leaving 9 bases between them.

In its sample, this clone was seen a few times. This sequence joins TRBV18 and TRBJ1-3; D gene uncertain. V dropped 3 bases and J dropped 0 bases, with 6 bases sitting between them. Germline assignment: CDR1 KGHSH and CDR2 LQKENI. The CDR3 loop spans 14 amino acids. The CDR3 sequence is CASSPGNSGNTIYF. CDR3 bases: TGTGCCAGCTCACCGGGAAACTCTGGAAACACCATATATTTT. Full variable domain (remainder filled in from reference TRBV18 and TRBJ1-3): NAGVMQNPRHLVRRRGQEARLRCSPMKGHSHVYWYRQLPEEGLKFMVYLQKENIIDESGMPKERFSAEFPKEGPSILRIQQVVRGDSAAYFCASSPGNSGNTIYFGEGSWLTVV.

The CDR3 DNA is TGCGCCAGCAGCCAAGATACAGGGATGAATCAGCCCCAGCATTTT. Protein: CASSQDTGMNQPQHF. The chain combines TRBV4-1 with TRBJ1-5; a possible D gene is TRBD1 (6 bases). Germline-derived CDR1 and CDR2 are MGHRA and YSYEKL. The CDR3 is made up of 15 amino acids. V was shortened by 0 bases and J by 4 bases, with 10 bases between the two germline ends.

The chain uses TRBV7-2 and TRBJ2-5; unclear D gene. Trimming left V 5 bases short and J 5 bases short, with 12 bases between. This CDR3 spans 13 amino acids. CDR1 and CDR2 (germline): SGHTA, FQGNSA. CDR3 DNA: TGTGCCAGCAGCCCAGTGGTCCCGGAGACCCAGTACTTC. Protein: CASSPVVPETQYF.

This clone was detected a few times. V gene TRBV4-3 combines with J gene TRBJ1-3; D is unclear. V lost 5 bases and J lost 3, with 14 bases in between. The CDR3 totals 15 residues. Germline values: CDR1 LGHNA, CDR2 YSLEER. CDR3 residues: CASSEVGVGGNTIYF. The DNA for the CDR3 is TGCGCCAGCAGCGAAGTAGGAGTCGGTGGAAACACCATATATTTT.

This sequence joins TRBV7-2 and TRBJ2-3; D gene unclear. There are 17 residues in the CDR3. Looked up from germline, CDR1 is SGHTA and CDR2 is FQGNSA. Trimming took 0 bases from V and 0 from J, leaving 13 bases between them. This CDR3 is CASSLALRSSSTDTQYF. For the CDR3, the DNA is TGTGCCAGCAGCTTAGCGCTAAGGAGCTCTAGCACAGATACGCAGTATTTT.

The chain uses TRBV6-1 and TRBJ1-5, with 9 bases matching TRBD1. V shed 2 bases and J 7 bases; nucleotides not matched to a gene: 6. CDR1 is MNHNS and CDR2 is SASEGT in the germline V gene. The CDR3 loop spans 15 amino acids. This CDR3 is CASSERTGVGQPQHF. For the CDR3, the DNA is TGTGCCAGCAGTGAAAGGACAGGGGTTGGGCAGCCCCAGCATTTT.

The chain joins TRBV11-2 to TRBJ2-3; 9 bases map to TRBD2. The CDR3 contains 15 residues. J lost 8 bases, V lost 1 base, and 7 bases had no gene match. Germline V CDR1 and CDR2: SGHAT, FQNNGV. The CDR3 loop reads CASSLGGGAVRTQYF. CDR3 DNA sequence: TGTGCCAGCAGCTTAGGCGGGGGGGCAGTTCGTACGCAGTATTTT.

This chain links TRBV19 with TRBJ2-1; D is undetermined. Germline V gives CDR1 LNHDA, CDR2 SQIVND (reference sequence). This CDR3 comprises 15 residues. Trimming took off 3 bases at V and 0 bases at J, with 9 bases between the two ends. The CDR3 DNA is TGTGCCAGTAGTATGGAGCAGATCTCCTACAATGAGCAGTTCTTC. Encoded protein: CASSMEQISYNEQFF.

This chain connects TRBV9 to TRBJ1-1; D unresolved. Germline V gives CDR1 SGDLS, CDR2 YYNGEE. This CDR3 is built from 12 residues. The V and J ends lost 0 bases and 11 bases respectively, with 11 bases between them. The CDR3 sequence is CASSVAGNEAFF. DNA of the CDR3: TGTGCCAGCAGCGTAGCAGGAAATGAGGCTTTCTTT. The full variable domain, with the rest looked up from reference TRBV9 and TRBJ1-1, is DSGVTQTPKHLITATGQRVTLRCSPRSGDLSVYWYQQSLDQGLQFLIQYYNGEERAKGNILERFSAQQFPDLHSELNLSSLELGDSALYFCASSVAGNEAFFGQGTRLTVV.